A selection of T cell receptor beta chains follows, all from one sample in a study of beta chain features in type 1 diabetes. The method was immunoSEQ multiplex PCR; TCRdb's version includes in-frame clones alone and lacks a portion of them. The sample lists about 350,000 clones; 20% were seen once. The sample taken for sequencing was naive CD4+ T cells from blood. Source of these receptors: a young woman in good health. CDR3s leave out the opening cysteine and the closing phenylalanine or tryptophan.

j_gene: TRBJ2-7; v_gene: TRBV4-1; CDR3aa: ASSQDSLGWRDRSNEQY
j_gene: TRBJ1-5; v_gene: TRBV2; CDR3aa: ASRGWTVEQPQH
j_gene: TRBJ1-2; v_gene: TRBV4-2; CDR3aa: ASSQEAAYYGYT
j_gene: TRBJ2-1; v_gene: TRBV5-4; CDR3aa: ASSLETGDEQF
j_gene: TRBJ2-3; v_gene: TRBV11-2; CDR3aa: ASSVAPNTQY
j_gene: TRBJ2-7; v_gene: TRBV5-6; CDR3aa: ASSLDRGLGDEQY
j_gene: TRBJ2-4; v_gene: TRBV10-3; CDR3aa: AISEGANIQY
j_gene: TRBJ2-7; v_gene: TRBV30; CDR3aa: AWLPVGTPPYEQY
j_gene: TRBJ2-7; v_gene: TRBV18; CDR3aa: ASHGGTGSSYEQY
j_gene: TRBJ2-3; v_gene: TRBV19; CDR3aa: ASKSPGDTQY
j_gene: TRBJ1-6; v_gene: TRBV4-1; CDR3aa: ASSQGGTGVEPLH
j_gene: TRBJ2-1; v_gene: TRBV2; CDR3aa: ASSGQDTYNEQF
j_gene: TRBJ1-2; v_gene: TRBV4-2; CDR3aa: ASSPGGAGSYGYT
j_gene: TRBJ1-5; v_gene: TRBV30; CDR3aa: AWSGQGTLRQPQH
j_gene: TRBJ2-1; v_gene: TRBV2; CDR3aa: ASSEAAQVHEQF
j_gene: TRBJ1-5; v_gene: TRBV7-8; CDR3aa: ASSLDGQSGQPQH